Included here is one T cell receptor (beta chain) sequence, with context. The data belong to a study of shared clonotypes between healthy human individuals. V trimming: 4 bases; J trimming: 1 base; junction bases outside the gene matches: 4. The CDR3 consists of 15 residues. Germline CDR1 and CDR2: LNHDA and SQIVND (reference sequence). Sequencing was performed with immunoSEQ multiplex PCR; in TCRdb, only in-frame clones are kept and a portion is missing. In the table there are 2 million to 3 million clones, 93% of which are singletons. This clonotype originated in a man aged 18 to 30 in good health. Some clones in this sample may be carry-over from other donors' samples. Sequencing was done on a sample of naive CD4+ T cells from PBMCs. As to subset: CD45RA+ positively selected. The V gene is TRBV19, the J gene TRBJ2-5, with 9 bases aligning to TRBD1. The CDR3 here is CASSTSDRGQETQYF. The DNA of the CDR3 is TGTGCCAGTAGTACTTCGGACAGGGGCCAAGAGACCCAGTACTTC.